Sequencing of this T cell receptor beta chain was carried out in a study of T cell responses to AZD1222 COVID-19 vaccine. Study-wide results and caveats: Sampling captured repertoires only after the peak T cell response.

There are 14 residues in the CDR3. V dropped 5 bases and J dropped 4; count of bases not matched to a gene: 7. The germline V gene has CDR1 MGHRA and CDR2 YSYEKL. TCRdb's copy holds only in-frame clones and misses some; the assay was immunoSEQ multiplex PCR. The sample records 84,000 or so clones, approximately 88% being singletons. Remarks on this clone: The target antigen is unknown.

The J gene is TRBJ2-5, the V gene TRBV4-1, with TRBD1 matching over 7 bases. The sample here was peripheral blood, taken on day 0 of MenACWY control vaccination. The source of this sequence is an adult in good health. This CDR3 is CASSFGPGGETQYF. In nucleotides, the CDR3 is TGCGCCAGCAGCTTTGGGCCAGGGGGAGAGACCCAGTACTTC.